Below, 20 T cell receptor beta chains from the same sample are listed, as sequenced in a study of blood T cell repertoires in COVID-19. Sequencing was performed with immunoSEQ multiplex PCR; in TCRdb, only in-frame clones are kept and a portion is missing. The table records under 200,000 clones, approximately 88% of them present only once. Sequencing was done on a sample of peripheral blood. All receptors derive from a woman of 80 years or more with active or convalescent COVID-19.

This sequence joins TRBV11-3 and TRBJ1-3; no clear D. Trimming removed 2 bases from V and 0 bases from J, with 8 bases in between. The germline gives CDR1 SGHNT, CDR2 YENEEA. This CDR3 region has 15 residues. The CDR3 nucleotides are TGTGCCAGCAGCTTACAGGCAACCTCTGGAAACACCATATATTTT. Protein sequence: CASSLQATSGNTIYF.

This sequence joins TRBV12-3 or TRBV12-4 and TRBJ1-5; possibly TRBD1 for D (5 bases). The length of the CDR3 is 13 residues. V lost 4 bases and J 4 bases, leaving 8 bases between the germline ends. Here the CDR3 reads CASSYQGNQPQHF. CDR3 nucleotides: TGTGCCAGCAGTTATCAGGGTAATCAGCCCCAGCATTTT.

This clone came up once. The chain joins TRBV6-1 to TRBJ2-1, with TRBD2 identical over 9 bases. Per the germline V gene, CDR1 is MNHNS and CDR2 is SASEGT. CDR3 length equals 16 residues. J gave up 5 bases and V 1 base, and 6 bases lay outside the gene matches. CDR3 region: CASSEEWASGDNEQFF. The CDR3 DNA follows: TGTGCCAGCAGTGAAGAGTGGGCTAGCGGGGACAATGAGCAGTTCTTC.

CDR3 residues: CASSQGAGLTGELFF. CDR3 nucleotide sequence: TGCGCCAGCAGCCAAGGCGCAGGGTTGACCGGGGAGCTGTTTTTT. The chain is built from TRBV4-3 and TRBJ2-2, with D possibly TRBD1 on 5 matching bases. Germline V gene sequence: CDR1 LGHNA, CDR2 YSLEER. The CDR3 loop spans 15 amino acids. V was cut by 1 base and J by 5 bases, with 11 bases left in between.

V usage is TRBV11-1 and J usage is TRBJ2-5; 9 bases match TRBD2. V dropped 5 bases and J dropped 7; count of bases not matched to a gene: 11. The CDR3 has 15 amino acids. Germline CDR1 SGHAT, CDR2 FQDESV (reference sequence). The CDR3 protein is CASSQGTSTLGTQYF. The CDR3 DNA reads TGTGCCAGCAGCCAAGGGACTAGCACCCTTGGGACCCAGTACTTC. Using reference TRBV11-1 and TRBJ2-5 for the parts outside the CDR3, the full variable domain is EAEVAQSPRYKITEKSQAVAFWCDPISGHATLYWYRQILGQGPELLVQFQDESVVDDSQLPKDRFSAERLKGVDSTLKIQPAELGDSAMYLCASSQGTSTLGTQYFGPGTRLLVL.

This clone turned up a few times. The chain recombines TRBV11-2 with TRBJ1-4; 10 bases fit TRBD1. CDR1 is SGHAT, CDR2 FQNNGV, per germline. This CDR3 contains 15 residues. Trimming at V came to 5 bases and at J to 4 bases, leaving 4 bases not matched to a gene. CDR3 in amino acids: CASSLRDRGNEKLFF. CDR3 DNA sequence: TGTGCCAGCAGCCTACGGGACAGGGGTAATGAAAAACTGTTTTTT. Full variable domain (rest looked up from reference TRBV11-2 and TRBJ1-4): EAGVAQSPRYKIIEKRQSVAFWCNPISGHATLYWYQQILGQGPKLLIQFQNNGVVDDSQLPKDRFSAERLKGVDSTLKIQPAKLEDSAVYLCASSLRDRGNEKLFFGSGTQLSVL.

This chain links TRBV19 with TRBJ1-6; D ambiguous. CDR1 LNHDA and CDR2 SQIVND come from the germline V gene (reference sequence). CDR3 length equals 14 residues. V lost 3 bases to trimming and J lost 11 bases, with 14 bases between them. CDR3 sequence reads: CASSIVAGWPPLHF. The CDR3 coding sequence is TGTGCCAGTAGTATCGTGGCGGGCTGGCCACCCCTCCACTTT.

This clone has more than one count but fewer than ten. V usage is TRBV5-1 and J usage is TRBJ1-6; 10 nucleotides match TRBD1. The CDR3 is made up of 13 amino acids. The V and J ends lost 9 bases and 5 bases, in that order; junction bases with no gene match: 2. CDR1 is SGHRS and CDR2 is YFSETQ in the germline V gene. The CDR3 loop reads CATGQGDNSPLHF. The CDR3 DNA reads TGCGCCACCGGACAGGGGGATAATTCACCCCTCCACTTT.

The chain is built from TRBV5-4 and TRBJ1-2, with a weak D call TRBD1 (5 bases). The germline V gene encodes CDR1 SGHNT and CDR2 YYREEE (reference sequence). The germline V and J ends were trimmed by 4 bases and 2 bases, with 15 bases remaining between them. This CDR3 comprises 15 residues. DNA of the CDR3: TGTGCCAGCAGCCCACAGGCAGGAGCAAACTATGGCTACACCTTC. Protein: CASSPQAGANYGYTF.

V is TRBV19 and J is TRBJ1-1; D is unclear. CDR1 and CDR2 from the germline V gene are LNHDA and SQIVND (reference sequence). Trimming removed 0 bases from V and 0 bases from J, with 11 bases in between. The CDR3 is made up of 16 amino acids. CDR3 sequence (DNA): TGTGCCAGTAGTATAGATGGGAGAAGAATGAACACTGAAGCTTTCTTT. Encoded protein: CASSIDGRRMNTEAFF.

The CDR3 is CASSYPGQGAFGNTIYF. For the CDR3, the DNA is TGTGCCAGCAGCTACCCAGGACAGGGGGCTTTTGGAAACACCATATATTTT. The genes are TRBV5-8 and TRBJ1-3, with 11 bases lining up with TRBD1. The CDR3 has 17 residues. Unmatched junction bases numbered 8, after V lost 3 bases and J lost 3 bases. CDR1 SGHTS and CDR2 YDEGEE come from the germline V gene.

The V call is TRBV11-3, the J call TRBJ1-3; TRBD1 agrees at 10 bases. Germline assignment: CDR1 SGHNT and CDR2 YENEEA. V was pared by 5 bases and J by 2 bases, with 6 bases of the junction left unmatched. This CDR3 has 16 residues. The CDR3 loop is CASSDAGQGAGNTIYF. The CDR3 nucleotides read TGTGCCAGCAGCGATGCCGGACAGGGGGCTGGAAACACCATATATTTT.

This chain links TRBV6-2 or TRBV6-3 with TRBJ1-5; maybe TRBD1 (5 bases). The CDR3 spans 15 residues. V was pared by 3 bases and J by 4 bases, with 13 bases between. Germline V gives CDR1 MNHEY, CDR2 SVGEGT. CDR3 protein: CASSYQAGINQPQHF. The CDR3 region has the DNA TGTGCCAGCAGTTATCAGGCAGGGATTAATCAGCCCCAGCATTTT.

The V gene is TRBV14, the J gene TRBJ2-7; unclear D gene. CDR1 is SGHDN and CDR2 is FVKESK in the germline V gene. The CDR3 is 15 amino acids. Trimming pared 1 base from V and 0 bases from J, leaving 10 bases between. The CDR3 region is CASSQAGGSSYEQYF. Here the CDR3 DNA reads TGTGCCAGCAGCCAAGCTGGCGGTTCCTCCTACGAGCAGTACTTC.

The chain employs TRBV10-1 and TRBJ2-2, with D perhaps TRBD1 (6 bases). CDR1 and CDR2 (germline): WNHNN, SYGVQD (reference sequence). The CDR3 length is 14 residues. V lost 6 bases, J lost 2 bases, and 10 bases lay in between. The CDR3 region has the DNA TGCGCCAGCAGATCGGACAGTAACACCGGGGAGCTGTTTTTT. Its translation is CASRSDSNTGELFF.

A few counts support this clone. The chain couples TRBV3-1 (or the pseudogene TRBV3-2) to TRBJ2-5; D may be TRBD1 (6 bases). Germline V gene lookup returns CDR1 LGHDT and CDR2 YNNKEL (reference sequence). The CDR3 runs to 11 residues. Trimming cost V 6 bases and J 4 bases, with 6 bases left between them. The DNA for the CDR3 is TGTGCCAGCAGACAGGGAGAGACCCAGTACTTC. Protein sequence: CASRQGETQYF.

V is TRBV5-1 and J is TRBJ2-7; 7 bases agree with TRBD2. The CDR3 consists of 15 residues. Germline V CDR1 and CDR2: SGHRS, YFSETQ. The junction had 7 bases not matched to a gene; V was cut back by 2 bases and J by 2 bases. In nucleotides, the CDR3 is TGCGCCAGCAGCTTATCAGCGGGGTCTACCTACGAGCAGTACTTC. Protein product: CASSLSAGSTYEQYF.

This sequence joins TRBV7-8 and TRBJ1-4; D unclear. Trimming cost V 1 base and J 6 bases, with 9 bases left between them. Germline CDR1 and CDR2: SGHVS and FQNEAQ. This CDR3 is 14 amino acids long. In nucleotides, the CDR3 is TGTGCCAGCAGCTTAGTGGAGACGGATGAAAAACTGTTTTTT. It yields the protein CASSLVETDEKLFF.

This clone was detected a few times. The chain couples TRBV11-2 to TRBJ2-3, with 11 bases lining up with TRBD2. Trimming cost V 3 bases and J 5 bases; bases outside gene matches: 10. CDR1 is SGHAT and CDR2 is FQNNGV in the germline V gene. The CDR3 extends over 17 amino acids. The CDR3 DNA is TGTGCCAGCAGCTTGGACTATAGCGGGGGGGCTAGAGATACGCAGTATTTT. Translation gives CASSLDYSGGARDTQYF.

CDR3 protein: CASSLTQGSTLAFF. CDR3 nucleotide sequence: TGTGCCAGCAGCTTAACCCAGGGATCGACCCTCGCTTTCTTT. The gene calls are TRBV7-2 and TRBJ1-1, with a tentative D call TRBD1 (5 bases). Germline V gives CDR1 SGHTA, CDR2 FQGNSA. The CDR3 length is 14 residues. The V end was cut by 2 bases, the J end by 11 bases, with 18 bases between.